The 18 T cell receptor beta chains presented below share a single source sample, sequenced in a study of shared clonotypes between healthy human individuals. Generated by immunoSEQ multiplex PCR, the TCRdb table keeps only in-frame clones and is missing some. In the table there are about 1,500,000 clones, roughly 96% of which are singletons. The material sequenced was naive CD4+ T cells sorted from blood. Subset denoted: CD45RA+ positively selected. All receptors come from a man aged 25 to 40 in good health.

This rearrangement joins TRBV28 to TRBJ1-5; D is unclear. V was trimmed by 3 bases and J by 1 base, leaving 7 bases between them. CDR3 length equals 14 residues. Per the germline V gene, CDR1 is MDHEN and CDR2 is SYDVKM. CDR3 protein: CASSLGLSNQPQHF. The CDR3, as DNA: TGTGCCAGCAGTTTGGGGTTAAGCAATCAGCCCCAGCATTTT.

This chain joins TRBV28 and TRBJ2-1; tentatively, D is TRBD1 (5 bases). The V end lost 6 bases, the J end lost 4 bases, and 16 bases lay between the germline ends. CDR1 and CDR2 (germline): MDHEN, SYDVKM. This CDR3 is 15 amino acids long. CDR3 sequence reads: CASRQGLGPYNEQFF. CDR3 sequence (DNA): TGTGCCAGCAGGCAGGGTTTAGGGCCTTACAATGAGCAGTTCTTC.

The chain links TRBV19 to TRBJ2-7; D is perhaps TRBD1 (5 bases). CDR3 length equals 13 residues. The germline gives CDR1 LNHDA, CDR2 SQIVND (reference sequence). Trimming left V 10 bases short and J 0 bases short, with 13 bases between. The CDR3 DNA follows: TGTGCCACCCGGACAAGGAGCTCCTACGAGCAGTACTTC. Translating it yields CATRTRSSYEQYF.

The chain joins TRBV18 to TRBJ2-1; 8 nucleotides line up with TRBD1. The CDR3 runs 15 residues. Unmatched junction bases numbered 6, after V lost 4 bases and J lost 4 bases. Per the germline V gene, CDR1 is KGHSH and CDR2 is LQKENI. The CDR3 protein is CASSRGQGLYNEQFF. The CDR3 nucleotides are TGTGCCAGCTCACGCGGACAGGGCCTGTACAATGAGCAGTTCTTC.

This clone was observed once. The rearrangement joins TRBV5-1 to TRBJ2-1; no clear D gene. V lost 0 bases and J lost 5, with 12 bases in between. Germline V gene lookup returns CDR1 SGHRS and CDR2 YFSETQ. The CDR3 is made up of 15 amino acids. The CDR3 DNA reads TGCGCCAGCAGCTTGGTAGGGCGCGCCCACAATGAGCAGTTCTTC. Encoded protein: CASSLVGRAHNEQFF. Filled out from reference TRBV5-1 and TRBJ2-1, the complete variable domain reads KAGVTQTPRYLIKTRGQQVTLSCSPISGHRSVSWYQQTPGQGLQFLFEYFSETQRNKGNFPGRFSGRQFSNSRSEMNVSTLELGDSALYLCASSLVGRAHNEQFFGPGTRLTVL.

The rearrangement links TRBV7-3 to TRBJ2-6; 9 bases agree with TRBD1. After removal of 3 bases from V and 2 bases from J, the junction contained 2 bases not matched to a gene. The germline gives CDR1 SGHTA, CDR2 FQGTGA. The CDR3 extends over 16 amino acids. This CDR3 is CASSFTGGAGANVLTF. DNA for the CDR3: TGTGCCAGCAGCTTCACAGGGGGCGCTGGGGCCAACGTCCTGACTTTC.

This clone was seen only once. The chain couples TRBV6-1 to TRBJ2-2; D might be TRBD2 (5 bases). V lost 5 bases, J lost 1 base, and 11 bases lay in between. CDR3 length equals 15 residues. CDR1 and CDR2 (germline): MNHNS, SASEGT. CDR3 bases: TGTGCCAGCAGTCCTCTCCGGGGGAACACCGGGGAGCTGTTTTTT. It encodes CASSPLRGNTGELFF.

V usage is TRBV7-2 and J usage is TRBJ2-1; D perhaps matches TRBD2 (6 bases). V lost 1 base to trimming and J lost 0 bases, with 10 bases between them. The germline V gene has CDR1 SGHTA and CDR2 FQGNSA. There are 16 residues in the CDR3. CDR3 amino acids: CASSLVAEASYNEQFF. The CDR3 DNA is TGTGCCAGCAGCTTAGTAGCGGAAGCCTCCTACAATGAGCAGTTCTTC.

The chain couples TRBV28 to TRBJ1-4; D is perhaps TRBD1 (5 bases). Germline V gene data show CDR1 as MDHEN and CDR2 as SYDVKM. This CDR3 is 13 amino acids long. Trimming shortened V by 10 bases and J by 5 bases, and 14 bases separated the two germline ends. The CDR3 coding sequence is TGTGCCACTGTTAGAGGGGTGAATGAAAAACTGTTTTTT. Translated: CATVRGVNEKLFF.

The CDR3 sequence: CASSLQSPGPVPGELFF. The CDR3 DNA reads TGTGCCAGCAGTTTGCAGAGCCCGGGCCCCGTCCCCGGGGAGCTGTTTTTT. This chain joins TRBV28 and TRBJ2-2; D unresolved. Germline CDR1 reads MDHEN; CDR2 reads SYDVKM. Trimming stripped 3 bases from V and 6 bases from J, with 20 bases between. The CDR3 covers 17 residues.

V gene TRBV4-1 combines with J gene TRBJ2-7; D is possibly TRBD1 or TRBD2 (5 bases each). V was cut by 3 bases and J by 3 bases, with 24 bases left in between. CDR1 is MGHRA, CDR2 YSYEKL, per germline. This CDR3 region has 18 residues. CDR3 DNA: TGCGCCAGCAGCCAGGGCCTCAGGGTTGGGACCCCCCACTACGAGCAGTACTTC. Amino acids: CASSQGLRVGTPHYEQYF.

This clone is a singleton in its sample. The chain recombines TRBV2 with TRBJ1-1; 7 nucleotides align to TRBD1. This CDR3 is 14 amino acids long. Per the germline V gene, CDR1 is SNHLY and CDR2 is FYNNEI. The V segment lost 6 bases and the J segment 1 base; nucleotides outside the gene matches: 5. CDR3 amino acids: CASRDRPWNTEAFF. Written as DNA, the CDR3 is TGTGCCAGCAGGGACAGGCCGTGGAACACTGAAGCTTTCTTT.

The V and J genes are TRBV5-1 and TRBJ1-5; D is undetermined. There are 13 residues in the CDR3. Trimming stripped 4 bases from V and 2 bases from J, with 7 bases between. Germline CDR1 is SGHRS and CDR2 is YFSETQ. CDR3 coding DNA: TGCGCCAGCAGCATCGGAGGCAATCAGCCCCAGCATTTT. Its protein product is CASSIGGNQPQHF.

The chain has TRBV14 and TRBJ2-7, with a tentative D call TRBD2 (6 bases). CDR3 length equals 15 residues. Germline V CDR1 and CDR2: SGHDN, FVKESK. The ends were cut back, 6 bases at V and 3 bases at J, with 18 bases in the middle. DNA for the CDR3: TGTGCCAGCAGTCGCTCCTCTGGGGGGTTCTACGAGCAGTACTTC. As protein: CASSRSSGGFYEQYF.

The chain employs TRBV11-2 and TRBJ2-1; no clear D. Trimming removed 3 bases from V and 6 bases from J, with 6 bases in between. The CDR3 covers 12 residues. Germline V gene data show CDR1 as SGHAT and CDR2 as FQNNGV. CDR3 bases: TGTGCCAGCAGCTTCATGGGCAATGAGCAGTTCTTC. It codes for CASSFMGNEQFF. The full variable domain, with the rest looked up from reference TRBV11-2 and TRBJ2-1, is EAGVAQSPRYKIIEKRQSVAFWCNPISGHATLYWYQQILGQGPKLLIQFQNNGVVDDSQLPKDRFSAERLKGVDSTLKIQPAKLEDSAVYLCASSFMGNEQFFGPGTRLTVL.

The rearrangement links TRBV6-5 to TRBJ1-5; 10 bases fit TRBD1. This CDR3 spans 14 amino acids. Losses at the gene ends were 5 bases for V and 6 bases for J; bases not matched to a gene: 4. Per germline, CDR1 MNHEY and CDR2 SVGAGI. The CDR3 coding sequence is TGTGCCAGCAGTAAACGGACAGGGGGTCAGCCCCAGCATTTT. This encodes CASSKRTGGQPQHF.

Comments on this clone: In the same sample, other DNA sequences code for this CDR3. V gene TRBV19 combines with J gene TRBJ2-3; D unresolved. This CDR3 has 13 residues. Trimming removed 2 bases at V and 4 bases at J, with 7 bases between. Germline V gene sequence: CDR1 LNHDA, CDR2 SQIVND (reference sequence). As DNA, the CDR3 is TGTGCCAGTAGTATAAGTGGGGCAGATACGCAGTATTTT. It yields the protein CASSISGADTQYF.

The V call is TRBV6-4, the J call TRBJ2-7; the D is unclear. Germline assignment: CDR1 MRHNA and CDR2 SNTAGT. V shed 0 bases and J shed 1 base, with 13 bases lying between them. The CDR3 spans 16 residues. For the CDR3, the DNA is TGTGCCAGCAGTGACTCGATAAGGGCCCGGTCCTACGAGCAGTACTTC. Protein sequence: CASSDSIRARSYEQYF.